This T cell receptor (beta chain) appears in the sequencing data of a study of blood T cell repertoires in COVID-19. This clone was seen a few times. The table came from immunoSEQ multiplex PCR; TCRdb's copy has only in-frame clones and leaves some out. In the table there are 52,000 or so clones, 70% to 85% of which are singletons. CDR1 is SGHNT and CDR2 is YENEEA in the germline V gene. Trimming stripped 4 bases from V and 12 bases from J, with 16 bases between. This CDR3 is built from 13 residues. The chain has TRBV11-3 and TRBJ2-1; D perhaps matches TRBD2 (6 bases). What was sequenced was peripheral blood. The TCR originated in a man in his sixties or seventies with active COVID-19. As DNA, the CDR3 is TGTGCCAGCAGCTCGTCGATCGACGGGGGGCAGTTCTTC. This codes for CASSSSIDGGQFF.